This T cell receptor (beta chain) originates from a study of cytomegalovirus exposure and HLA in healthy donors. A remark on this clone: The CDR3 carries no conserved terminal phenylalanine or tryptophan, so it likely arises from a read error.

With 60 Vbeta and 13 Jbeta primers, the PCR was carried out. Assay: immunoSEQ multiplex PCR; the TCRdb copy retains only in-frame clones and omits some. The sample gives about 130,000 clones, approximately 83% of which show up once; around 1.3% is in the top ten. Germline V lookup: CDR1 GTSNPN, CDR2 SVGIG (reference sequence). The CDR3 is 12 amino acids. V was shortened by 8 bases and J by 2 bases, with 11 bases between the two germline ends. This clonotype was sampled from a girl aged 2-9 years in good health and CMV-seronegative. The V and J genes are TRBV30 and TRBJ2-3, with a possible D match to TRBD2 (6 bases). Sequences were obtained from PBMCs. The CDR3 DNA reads TGTGCCCATAGCGGCAACACAGATACGCAGTATGTT. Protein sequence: CAHSGNTDTQYV.